These T cell receptor beta chains were read from a single sample in a study of blood T cell repertoires in COVID-19. TCRdb's copy holds only in-frame clones and misses some; the assay was immunoSEQ multiplex PCR. The sample has about 81,000 clones, almost 85% seen once. The sample comprised peripheral blood. These receptor sequences come from a human donor in a cohort sampled during active COVID-19. CDR3s include the opening cysteine and the closing phenylalanine or tryptophan. Each record gives: D gene, J gene, clone size, V gene, CDR3 DNA, CDR3 protein. D genes are given only for firm matches. For some rows the clone size is stated as once, few or many, or as a class when expanded; others skip it.

D gene: -; J gene: TRBJ1-1; clone size: -; V gene: TRBV7-3; CDR3 DNA: TGTGCCAGCAGCCCCCGGGGAGCAACTGAAGCTTTCTTT; CDR3 protein: CASSPRGATEAFF
D gene: TRBD2; J gene: TRBJ2-1; clone size: -; V gene: TRBV6-1; CDR3 DNA: TGTGCCAGCAGTGAAGGGACTAGCAACAATGAGCAGTTCTTC; CDR3 protein: CASSEGTSNNEQFF
D gene: -; J gene: TRBJ1-2; clone size: -; V gene: TRBV9; CDR3 DNA: TGTGCCAGCAGCGTGGAGGGAGCCCCTGGGGGCTATGGCTACACCTTC; CDR3 protein: CASSVEGAPGGYGYTF
D gene: -; J gene: TRBJ1-2; clone size: -; V gene: TRBV5-5; CDR3 DNA: TGTGCCAGCAGGAGGGTGATTTCGGACTATGGCTACACCTTC; CDR3 protein: CASRRVISDYGYTF
D gene: -; J gene: TRBJ1-1; clone size: -; V gene: TRBV3-1/TRBV3-2; CDR3 DNA: TGTGCCAGCAGCCAAGTAGGGGGGGATGAAGCTTTCTTT; CDR3 protein: CASSQVGGDEAFF
D gene: -; J gene: TRBJ2-2; clone size: -; V gene: TRBV6-6; CDR3 DNA: TGTGCCATACTAGGCGCGAACACCGGGGAGCTGTTTTTT; CDR3 protein: CAILGANTGELFF
D gene: -; J gene: TRBJ2-3; clone size: many; V gene: TRBV5-4; CDR3 DNA: TGTGCCAGCAGCTCCGACTCTATCTCCACAGATACGCAGTATTTT; CDR3 protein: CASSSDSISTDTQYF
D gene: -; J gene: TRBJ1-2; clone size: -; V gene: TRBV11-2; CDR3 DNA: TGTGCCAGCAGCCTATTGAGGGTTCATGGCTACACCTTC; CDR3 protein: CASSLLRVHGYTF
D gene: TRBD1; J gene: TRBJ2-5; clone size: -; V gene: TRBV5-1; CDR3 DNA: TGCGCCAGCAGCTTCGGGACAGGGGGTCAAGAGACCCAGTACTTC; CDR3 protein: CASSFGTGGQETQYF
D gene: -; J gene: TRBJ1-3; clone size: -; V gene: TRBV3-1/TRBV3-2; CDR3 DNA: TGTGCCAGCAGCCAAACCGACATAACCATATATTTT; CDR3 protein: CASSQTDITIYF
D gene: TRBD1; J gene: TRBJ2-7; clone size: -; V gene: TRBV29-1; CDR3 DNA: TGCAGCGTGAGGCGGACAGGGGGTTACGAGCAGTACTTC; CDR3 protein: CSVRRTGGYEQYF
D gene: -; J gene: TRBJ2-2; clone size: once; V gene: TRBV6-5; CDR3 DNA: TGTGCCAGCGGAGCCACCCCGCGGATCGGGGAGCTGTTTTTT; CDR3 protein: CASGATPRIGELFF
D gene: TRBD2; J gene: TRBJ2-1; clone size: -; V gene: TRBV11-1; CDR3 DNA: TGTGCCAGCAGCTTAGGCGTTAGCGGGTTGATGGAGCAGTTCTTC; CDR3 protein: CASSLGVSGLMEQFF
D gene: -; J gene: TRBJ2-7; clone size: -; V gene: TRBV19; CDR3 DNA: TGTGCCAGTAGTAGAACGGAGTCCAGCCGCGAGCAGTACTTC; CDR3 protein: CASSRTESSREQYF
D gene: -; J gene: TRBJ1-1; clone size: -; V gene: TRBV2; CDR3 DNA: TGTGCCAGCGCCGGGACACAGAACACTGAAGCTTTCTTT; CDR3 protein: CASAGTQNTEAFF
D gene: TRBD2; J gene: TRBJ2-7; clone size: -; V gene: TRBV3-1/TRBV3-2; CDR3 DNA: TGTGCCAGCAGCCAAGGGACTAGCGGGGGGCCGCAGGAGCAGTACTTC; CDR3 protein: CASSQGTSGGPQEQYF
D gene: -; J gene: TRBJ2-1; clone size: few; V gene: TRBV7-9; CDR3 DNA: TGTGCCAGCAGCCCTCTAACGAGCTCCTACAATGAGCAGTTCTTC; CDR3 protein: CASSPLTSSYNEQFF